This T cell receptor beta chain was documented in a study of T-cell reconstitution after alpha-beta-depleted transplantation in children. V lost 5 bases and J 0 bases, leaving 5 bases between the germline ends. This CDR3 comprises 14 residues. Germline loops: CDR1 SGHTA, CDR2 FQGNSA. Unique molecular identifiers were incorporated into the prepared TCRbeta library. TCRdb fed the PCR reads into MiXCR, producing one record per CDR3 protein. This sample has 200,000 to 250,000 distinct CDR3 sequences; approximately 8.4% occur once, and the top ten carry roughly 36%. The chain uses TRBV7-2 and TRBJ1-6; D unclear. The receptor was derived from a male patient aged 2 to 9 who had a stem cell transplant for acute myeloid leukemia, so the T cells may come from the graft donor. Here the sequenced sample was PBMCs, mostly from graft donor cells, taken 360 days after TCRalphabeta/CD19-depleted stem cell transplant. This CDR3 reads CASSMGSYNSPLHF. As DNA, the CDR3 is TGTGCCAGCAGCATGGGCTCCTATAATTCACCCCTCCACTTT.